The 16 T cell receptor beta chains in this list originate from one sample, sequenced in a study of Graves' ophthalmopathy and Graves' hyperthyroidism. Amplifying from RNA transcripts, the study obtained TCR beta CDR3 regions. HTBI-primed RT-PCR formed the first round, and a multiplex PCR formed the second. TCRdb used MiXCR to reprocess the multiplex PCR reads, holding one entry per CDR3 protein. The profile shows around 1,200,000 distinct CDR3 sequences, about two fifths of them singletons. Sample: peripheral blood or thyroid tissue (not recorded which). Receptor source: an adult man with Graves' hyperthyroidism.

A single count supports this clonotype. The genes are TRBV7-8 and TRBJ2-5, with TRBD1 matching over 8 bases. CDR1 is SGHVS, CDR2 FQNEAQ, per germline. Germline trimming cut 3 bases from V and 5 bases from J; bases unmatched to any gene: 8. CDR3 length: 15 amino acids. The CDR3 sequence: CASSFESRTGETQYF. In nucleotides, the CDR3 is TGTGCCAGCAGCTTCGAGTCTCGGACAGGGGAGACCCAGTACTTC.

This clonotype was seen ten or more times. The chain employs TRBV19 and TRBJ2-7, with TRBD2 matching over 7 bases. This CDR3 is built from 13 residues. Per germline, CDR1 LNHDA and CDR2 SQIVND (reference sequence). Germline trimming cut 6 bases from V and 4 bases from J; bases unmatched to any gene: 6. CDR3 nucleotides: TGTGCCAGTAGCAGAAGCGGGGCATACGAGCAGTACTTC. Amino acids: CASSRSGAYEQYF.

J is TRBJ2-7 and V is TRBV4-2, with D tentatively TRBD2 (6 bases). The V end lost 4 bases, the J end lost 3 bases, and 13 bases lay between the germline ends. The CDR3 sequence is 14 residues long. Germline V gene lookup returns CDR1 LGHNA and CDR2 YNFKEQ. CDR3 DNA: TGTGCCAGCAGCCTATGGGGGGAAGACTACGAGCAGTACTTC. Translating gives CASSLWGEDYEQYF.

With respect to this clonotype: Since a much larger clone is just one base distant, this may be a read error. This chain uses TRBV2 with TRBJ1-5; D is ambiguous. The V end was cut by 0 bases, the J end by 5 bases, with 11 bases between. The CDR3 spans 15 residues. The germline CDR1 and CDR2 sequences are SNHLY and FYNNEI. CDR3 sequence: CASSEAAAGDQPQHF. The DNA of the CDR3 is TGTGCCAGCAGTGAAGCGGCGGCAGGTGATCAGCCCCAGCATTTT.

This clonotype was seen many times. The chain links TRBV9 to TRBJ1-1; 7 bases fit TRBD1. V was pared by 3 bases and J by 5 bases, with 7 bases of the junction left unmatched. CDR1 and CDR2 from the germline V gene are SGDLS and YYNGEE. There are 14 residues in the CDR3. The CDR3 reads CASSATGIETEAFF. As DNA, the CDR3 is TGTGCCAGCAGCGCGACAGGGATAGAAACTGAAGCTTTCTTT.

The chain joins TRBV15 to TRBJ1-5, with 12 bases fitting TRBD1. The CDR3 is 15 amino acids. CDR1 is LNHNV, CDR2 YYDKDF, per germline (reference sequence). CDR3: CARDWGQGATQPQHF. DNA for the CDR3: TGTGCTAGAGATTGGGGACAGGGGGCCACTCAGCCCCAGCATTTT.

This clonotype was detected many times. The chain has TRBV19 and TRBJ1-2, with 7 bases lining up with TRBD1. J was trimmed by 0 bases and V by 2 bases; bases with no gene match: 3. The CDR3 is made up of 15 amino acids. The germline gives CDR1 LNHDA, CDR2 SQIVND (reference sequence). CDR3 residues: CASSIPTGPNYGYTF. The CDR3 coding sequence is TGTGCCAGTAGTATACCGACAGGGCCTAACTATGGCTACACCTTC.

This chain links TRBV10-3 with TRBJ2-2, with D possibly being TRBD2 (6 bases). The CDR3 loop spans 15 amino acids. Deletions cut 6 bases from V and 4 bases from J, with 15 bases between. Germline V gene sequence: CDR1 ENHRY, CDR2 SYGVKD. CDR3 nucleotides: TGTGCCATCAGCGGGACTGACGGTCTCACCGGGGAGCTGTTTTTT. Its translation is CAISGTDGLTGELFF.

The chain links TRBV12-3 or TRBV12-4 to TRBJ2-7; 9 nucleotides line up with TRBD2. The CDR3 runs 15 residues. V shed 5 bases and J 5 bases; nucleotides not matched to a gene: 10. The CDR3 bases are TGTGCCAGCAGTGAGAGTAGCGGGAGTTATGACGAGCAGTACTTC. It yields the protein CASSESSGSYDEQYF.

Only one count was recorded for this clonotype. Sequence at one end of the junction differs from germline and may be a read error. The gene calls are TRBV7-2 and TRBJ2-7; 13 bases align to TRBD2. The germline CDR1 and CDR2 sequences are SGHTA and FQGNSA. This CDR3 is 17 amino acids long. The CDR3 nucleotides read TGTGCCAGCAGCTTTGAGTCGGGACTAGCGGGAACCGGGGAGCTGTACTTC. Encoded protein: CASSFESGLAGTGELYF.

V gene TRBV7-9 combines with J gene TRBJ2-7; weak D call: TRBD1 (7 bases). This CDR3 comprises 15 residues. The germline V and J ends were trimmed by 0 bases and 1 base, with 10 bases remaining between them. In germline, CDR1 is SEHNR, CDR2 FQNEAQ (reference sequence). DNA for the CDR3: TGTGCCAGCAGCTTAGCCAGGGGGGAATCCTACGAGCAGTACTTC. It specifies CASSLARGESYEQYF.

There are many counts of this clonotype. The chain carries TRBV29-1 and TRBJ2-7, with 10 bases that match TRBD1. J lost 5 bases, V lost 0 bases, and 4 bases had no gene match. This CDR3 contains 14 residues. The germline V gene encodes CDR1 SQVTM and CDR2 ANQGSEA. CDR3 sequence (DNA): TGCAGCGTTGAAGAAGGGACAGGGGTCAACGAGCAGTACTTC. Translation: CSVEEGTGVNEQYF.

There are many counts of this clonotype. The V gene is TRBV6-5, the J gene TRBJ1-5; D unresolved. In germline, CDR1 is MNHEY, CDR2 SVGAGI. CDR3 length: 14 residues. V lost 0 bases, J lost 6 bases, and 9 bases lay in between. The CDR3 loop reads CASSYSEGSQPQHF. The CDR3 nucleotides read TGTGCCAGCAGTTACTCGGAGGGTAGTCAGCCCCAGCATTTT.

In its sample, this clonotype was seen many times. This sequence joins TRBV4-2 and TRBJ1-6, with 11 nucleotides matching TRBD1. This CDR3 is built from 16 residues. Germline V CDR1 and CDR2: LGHNA, YNFKEQ. The J segment lost 6 bases and the V segment lost 2 bases, leaving 3 bases of the junction unmatched. The CDR3 DNA follows: TGTGCCAGCAGCCAATGGACAGGGGGCTCTAATTCACCCCTCCACTTT. Residues: CASSQWTGGSNSPLHF.

The V call is TRBV15, the J call TRBJ1-4; no firm D call. Germline CDR1 is LNHNV and CDR2 is YYDKDF (reference sequence). The CDR3 extends over 14 amino acids. Between the trimmed V and J ends, which lost 1 base and 7 bases, there was a span of 10 bases. CDR3 loop: CATSRGGYSEKLFF. The DNA for the CDR3 is TGTGCCACCAGCAGAGGTGGGTATAGTGAAAAACTGTTTTTT.

This clonotype was detected only a few times. The genes are TRBV6-1 and TRBJ1-1; D gene uncertain. CDR1 and CDR2 (germline): MNHNS, SASEGT. The CDR3 consists of 11 residues. Deletions cut 10 bases from V and 0 bases from J, with 6 bases between. The CDR3: CATKLNTEAFF. In DNA, the CDR3 is TGTGCCACCAAATTGAACACTGAAGCTTTCTTT.